These 30 T cell receptor beta chains were all obtained from the same sample, sequenced in a study of T cell responses to AZD1222 COVID-19 vaccine. Clones were sequenced by immunoSEQ multiplex PCR, and TCRdb holds only the in-frame ones, with some missing. The sample contains around 220,000 clones, approximately 94% of which appear only once. Sample: peripheral blood, taken 28 days after the second dose of the MenACWY control vaccine. The receptor source for this set is an adult who received the MenACWY meningococcal vaccine as a control.

V gene TRBV6-6 combines with J gene TRBJ2-7; D tentatively fits TRBD1 or TRBD2 (6 bases each). The CDR3 runs 20 residues. V lost 6 bases to trimming and J lost 4 bases, with 34 bases between them. Germline CDR1 is MNHNY and CDR2 is SVGAGI (reference sequence). CDR3 loop: CASSHERPGAIGAGVYEQYF. CDR3 DNA: TGTGCCAGCAGCCACGAACGTCCGGGGGCTATCGGGGCCGGAGTGTACGAGCAGTACTTC.

V usage is TRBV4-2 and J usage is TRBJ1-1; tentative D call: TRBD1 (5 bases). Germline CDR1 LGHNA, CDR2 YNFKEQ. The CDR3 extends over 14 amino acids. Trimming took off 0 bases at V and 7 bases at J, with 12 bases between the two ends. The CDR3 region is CASSQDLLGGEAFF. CDR3 in DNA: TGTGCCAGCAGCCAAGACCTCCTCGGGGGTGAAGCTTTCTTT.

The chain employs TRBV19 and TRBJ2-7; 7 nucleotides match TRBD1. CDR3 length: 13 residues. The germline gives CDR1 LNHDA, CDR2 SQIVND (reference sequence). Trimming took 5 bases from V and 2 from J; bases not matched to a gene: 3. In DNA, the CDR3 is TGTGCCAGTAGTGAAACAGGGGCCTACGAGCAGTACTTC. This encodes CASSETGAYEQYF.

The chain is built from TRBV5-4 and TRBJ1-2; the match to TRBD1 covers 7 bases. CDR1 is SGHNT, CDR2 YYREEE, per germline (reference sequence). V dropped 4 bases and J dropped 0; count of bases not matched to a gene: 6. CDR3 length: 15 amino acids. The CDR3 region has the DNA TGTGCCAGCAGCCCAACCGGGACAGCTAACTATGGCTACACCTTC. Its translation is CASSPTGTANYGYTF.

V is TRBV2 and J is TRBJ1-1; D might be TRBD1 (5 bases). CDR1 is SNHLY and CDR2 is FYNNEI in the germline V gene. Trimming removed 5 bases at V and 1 base at J, with 8 bases between. This CDR3 spans 13 amino acids. The CDR3, as DNA: TGTGCCAGCAGTCCTACAGGGAACACTGAAGCTTTCTTT. This encodes CASSPTGNTEAFF.

This sequence joins TRBV5-4 and TRBJ2-5; the D is unclear. V gave up 2 bases and J gave up 2 bases, with 10 bases separating them. This CDR3 spans 14 amino acids. Germline lookup yields CDR1 SGHNT and CDR2 YYREEE (reference sequence). The DNA of the CDR3 is TGTGCCAGCAGCTTTAGATCCGGGCAAGAGACCCAGTACTTC. Translated: CASSFRSGQETQYF.

This clone was seen once. The gene calls are TRBV9 and TRBJ2-1; TRBD2 aligns across 14 bases. The length of the CDR3 is 15 residues. V lost 3 bases and J lost 6; bases outside the gene matches: 2. Germline V gives CDR1 SGDLS, CDR2 YYNGEE. In nucleotides, the CDR3 is TGTGCCAGCAGCGGAGGGACTAGCGGGAGCAATGAGCAGTTCTTC. This sequence encodes CASSGGTSGSNEQFF.

The chain is built from TRBV20-1 and TRBJ2-7; 8 bases fit TRBD2. CDR3 length: 14 amino acids. The junction had 9 bases not matched to a gene; V was cut back by 6 bases and J by 2 bases. Per the germline V gene, CDR1 is DFQATT and CDR2 is SNEGSKA (reference sequence). The CDR3 protein is CSASVLAGTYEQYF. For the CDR3, the DNA is TGCAGTGCCAGTGTGCTAGCGGGCACCTACGAGCAGTACTTC.

This clone was detected once. The chain employs TRBV5-1 and TRBJ1-4, with TRBD1 matching over 7 bases. The J segment lost 0 bases and the V segment lost 5 bases, leaving 7 bases of the junction unmatched. The CDR3 runs to 16 residues. CDR1 SGHRS and CDR2 YFSETQ come from the germline V gene. CDR3 sequence (DNA): TGCGCCAGCAGTCACACAGGGGTTGCAACTAATGAAAAACTGTTTTTT. Its translation: CASSHTGVATNEKLFF.

This rearrangement joins TRBV15 to TRBJ2-7, with 8 bases identical to TRBD2. Losses at the gene ends were 0 bases for V and 7 bases for J; bases not matched to a gene: 8. The CDR3 runs to 15 residues. Germline V gives CDR1 LNHNV, CDR2 YYDKDF (reference sequence). The CDR3 nucleotides read TGTGCCACCAGCAGAGATTACGGGGGGGCTCGGGAGCAGTACTTC. Residues: CATSRDYGGAREQYF. The full variable domain, rest sourced from reference TRBV15 and TRBJ2-7, is DAMVIQNPRYQVTQFGKPVTLSCSQTLNHNVMYWYQQKSSQAPKLLFHYYDKDFNNEADTPDNFQSRRPNTSFCFLDIRSPGLGDTAMYLCATSRDYGGAREQYFGPGTRLTVT.

This chain uses TRBV4-3 with TRBJ2-1; 12 bases are shared with TRBD1. This CDR3 is 16 amino acids long. The germline gives CDR1 LGHNA, CDR2 YSLEER. Losses at the gene ends were 4 bases for V and 7 bases for J; bases not matched to a gene: 8. For the CDR3, the DNA is TGCGCCAGCAGCCCTCGTGGGACAGGGGGCGAGAATGAGCAGTTCTTC. Its protein product is CASSPRGTGGENEQFF.

V and J are TRBV28 and TRBJ2-7; D perhaps matches TRBD2 (6 bases). V was pared by 3 bases and J by 7 bases, with 13 bases between. This CDR3 has 13 residues. CDR1 MDHEN and CDR2 SYDVKM come from the germline V gene. The CDR3 DNA is TGTGCCAGCAGTTTGAAGCCCGCGGGGGAGCAGTACTTC. It is translated as CASSLKPAGEQYF.

The chain joins TRBV25-1 to TRBJ1-2; TRBD1 might be the D (5 bases). The CDR3 sequence is 15 residues long. V was clipped by 4 bases and J by 1 base, with 13 bases between them. The germline V gene has CDR1 MGHDK and CDR2 SYGVNS. The CDR3 region is CASSGWDWGNYGYTF. The DNA for the CDR3 is TGTGCCAGCAGTGGATGGGACTGGGGTAACTATGGCTACACCTTC.

The rearrangement joins TRBV11-2 to TRBJ1-3; 9 bases are a match to TRBD1. The germline V gene encodes CDR1 SGHAT and CDR2 FQNNGV. V was pared by 3 bases and J by 4 bases, with 1 base of the junction left unmatched. The CDR3 length is 14 residues. DNA for the CDR3: TGTGCCAGCAGCTTGACAGGGGGAGGAAACACCATATATTTT. It is translated as CASSLTGGGNTIYF.

The rearrangement uses TRBV18 and TRBJ2-2, with D perhaps matching TRBD1 (5 bases). Germline V lookup: CDR1 KGHSH, CDR2 LQKENI. The V and J ends lost 3 bases and 6 bases respectively, with 11 bases between them. This CDR3 comprises 14 residues. CDR3 region: CASSPQGASGELFF. CDR3 sequence (DNA): TGTGCCAGCTCACCCCAGGGCGCCTCCGGGGAGCTGTTTTTT.

This clone was seen only a few times. The chain recombines TRBV6-1 with TRBJ2-5; D gene ambiguous. V was pared by 1 base and J by 4 bases, with 4 bases between. The length of the CDR3 is 12 residues. Germline V gene data show CDR1 as MNHNS and CDR2 as SASEGT. The CDR3 DNA follows: TGTGCCAGCAGTGAAGACCGAGAGACCCAGTACTTC. It translates to CASSEDRETQYF.

The rearrangement uses TRBV28 and TRBJ2-7, with 9 positions matching TRBD1. The germline gives CDR1 MDHEN, CDR2 SYDVKM. V lost 7 bases to trimming and J lost 2 bases; unmatched junction nucleotides: 6. This CDR3 is built from 14 residues. The CDR3 sequence is CASTRRDRAYEQYF. CDR3 sequence (DNA): TGTGCCAGCACCCGCCGGGACAGGGCCTACGAGCAGTACTTC.

The rearrangement uses TRBV7-9 and TRBJ2-1; D gene uncertain. The CDR3 covers 14 residues. The germline V gene encodes CDR1 SEHNR and CDR2 FQNEAQ (reference sequence). The ends were cut back, 0 bases at V and 8 bases at J, with 11 bases in the middle. Here the CDR3 DNA reads TGTGCCAGCAGCTTAGCAGGGATAAGGGATGAGCAGTTCTTC. It translates to CASSLAGIRDEQFF.

This chain uses TRBV18 with TRBJ1-1, with D tentatively TRBD1 (5 bases). Germline CDR1 KGHSH, CDR2 LQKENI. Between the trimmed V and J ends, which lost 5 bases and 1 base, there was a span of 11 bases. This CDR3 has 14 amino acids. CDR3 nucleotides: TGTGCCAGCTCAAGAGGGGATGGGAACACTGAAGCTTTCTTT. Residues: CASSRGDGNTEAFF.

The rearrangement links TRBV7-9 to TRBJ2-7, with 8 bases identical to TRBD2. Germline V gives CDR1 SEHNR, CDR2 FQNEAQ (reference sequence). The ends lost 4 bases at V and 1 base at J; junction bases unmatched: 3. The CDR3 length is 14 residues. CDR3 protein: CASSSIAGSYEQYF. DNA of the CDR3: TGTGCCAGCAGCTCCATAGCGGGGTCCTACGAGCAGTACTTC.

The genes are TRBV19 and TRBJ2-3, with 13 bases aligning to TRBD2. The germline V gene has CDR1 LNHDA and CDR2 SQIVND (reference sequence). The J segment lost 4 bases and the V segment lost 5 bases, leaving 6 bases of the junction unmatched. The CDR3 covers 16 residues. CDR3 in amino acids: CASSGRTSGSSDTQYF. The CDR3 bases are TGTGCCAGTAGTGGACGGACTAGCGGGAGTTCAGATACGCAGTATTTT.

The V gene is TRBV7-9, the J gene TRBJ2-7; D is perhaps TRBD1 (6 bases). The CDR3 sequence is 15 residues long. The V and J ends lost 1 base and 5 bases respectively, with 15 bases between them. CDR1 SEHNR and CDR2 FQNEAQ come from the germline V gene (reference sequence). CDR3 in amino acids: CASSLGEQGGNEQYF. The CDR3 coding sequence is TGTGCCAGCAGCTTAGGGGAACAGGGTGGCAACGAGCAGTACTTC.

V is TRBV2 and J is TRBJ2-7; possibly TRBD1 for D (7 bases). Germline-derived CDR1 and CDR2 are SNHLY and FYNNEI. CDR3 length equals 14 residues. The V end lost 6 bases, the J end lost 3 bases, and 15 bases lay between the germline ends. The CDR3 reads CASRDGGGSYEQYF. The CDR3 region has the DNA TGTGCCAGCAGGGACGGAGGGGGCAGCTACGAGCAGTACTTC.

CDR3 sequence: CASSIRRDRSYEQYF. The CDR3 bases are TGTGCCAGTAGTATAAGGCGGGACCGCTCCTACGAGCAGTACTTC. This chain links TRBV19 with TRBJ2-7, with TRBD2 as a possible D gene (6 bases). The CDR3 covers 15 residues. Germline V gives CDR1 LNHDA, CDR2 SQIVND (reference sequence). Trimming shortened V by 2 bases and J by 0 bases, and 11 bases separated the two germline ends.

V is TRBV7-2 and J is TRBJ2-7; TRBD1 matches at 8 bases. The CDR3 runs to 14 residues. Losses at the gene ends were 4 bases for V and 2 bases for J; bases not matched to a gene: 4. The germline CDR1 and CDR2 sequences are SGHTA and FQGNSA. CDR3 sequence (DNA): TGTGCCAGCAGCTACGGACAGGGTACCTACGAGCAGTACTTC. Translated: CASSYGQGTYEQYF. Full variable domain (missing parts from reference TRBV7-2 and TRBJ2-7): GAGVSQSPSNKVTEKGKDVELRCDPISGHTALYWYRQSLGQGLEFLIYFQGNSAPDKSGLPSDRFSAERTGGSVSTLTIQRTQQEDSAVYLCASSYGQGTYEQYFGPGTRLTVT.

This chain links TRBV28 with TRBJ2-2, with 10 bases that match TRBD2. The V gene's germline CDR1 is MDHEN and CDR2 SYDVKM. The CDR3 sequence is 15 residues long. J lost 6 bases, V lost 7 bases, and 8 bases had no gene match. The CDR3 loop reads CASMEAGGPAGELFF. CDR3 DNA sequence: TGTGCCAGCATGGAAGCGGGGGGGCCCGCCGGGGAGCTGTTTTTT.

The rearrangement joins TRBV5-5 to TRBJ2-3, with TRBD2 matching over 10 bases. This CDR3 comprises 16 residues. The V gene's germline CDR1 is SGHKS and CDR2 YYEKEE (reference sequence). The junction had 4 bases not matched to a gene; V was cut back by 0 bases and J by 3 bases. In DNA form, the CDR3 reads TGTGCCAGCAGCTTGGTGTTGACTAGCGGGACAGATACGCAGTATTTT. Its translation is CASSLVLTSGTDTQYF.

The chain has TRBV4-2 and TRBJ2-2, with D unresolved. Trimming stripped 0 bases from V and 6 bases from J, with 8 bases between. Per the germline V gene, CDR1 is LGHNA and CDR2 is YNFKEQ. The CDR3 length is 14 residues. This CDR3 reads CASSQDWRSGELFF. The CDR3 coding sequence is TGTGCCAGCAGCCAAGATTGGAGATCCGGGGAGCTGTTTTTT.

The chain employs TRBV6-4 and TRBJ2-2; 8 positions match TRBD2. The J segment lost 5 bases and the V segment lost 3 bases, leaving 5 bases of the junction unmatched. CDR1 is MRHNA and CDR2 is SNTAGT in the germline V gene. The CDR3 length is 15 residues. The CDR3 nucleotides read TGTGCCAGCAGTGAAGTGGCGGGAGGAACCGGGGAGCTGTTTTTT. Translation: CASSEVAGGTGELFF.

The rearrangement links TRBV7-3 to TRBJ2-2, with D possibly matching TRBD1 (6 bases). Germline V lookup: CDR1 SGHTA, CDR2 FQGTGA. V shed 1 base and J shed 7 bases, with 10 bases lying between them. The CDR3 loop spans 14 amino acids. The CDR3, as DNA: TGTGCCAGCAGCTTAATACAGGGCGGCGGGGAGCTGTTTTTT. This codes for CASSLIQGGGELFF.